Listed below are T cell receptor beta chains from one sample, sequenced in a study of T cells in Graves' hyperthyroidism and ophthalmopathy. TCRdb analysed the multiplex PCR reads with MiXCR anew, one entry per CDR3 protein. The sample shows 400,000 to 600,000 distinct CDR3 sequences, less than 25% of them seen only once. Sequences were obtained from blood. The receptors were sampled from a man in his late teens or twenties with Graves' hyperthyroidism. CDR3s include the opening cysteine and the closing phenylalanine or tryptophan. The order of the fields is CDR3 protein, CDR3 DNA, J gene, D gene, clone size, V gene. The D gene is left open where the match is weak. Where a row states a size, it is once, few, many or the class of an expanded clone; other rows omit it.

CASSKLSGLISTEAFF TGTGCCAGCAGTAAGTTGTCAGGGTTGATCAGCACTGAAGCTTTCTTT TRBJ1-1 NA many TRBV28
CASSFSDTAEFNYGYTF TGTGCCAGCAGTTTTTCGGACACAGCGGAATTTAACTATGGCTACACCTTC TRBJ1-2 NA NA TRBV12-3/TRBV12-4
CASDKIEAMNTEAFF TGTGCCAGCGACAAGATTGAGGCGATGAACACTGAAGCTTTCTTT TRBJ1-1 NA few TRBV2
CASSFSPEGKNIQYF TGTGCCAGCAGTTTTAGTCCGGAGGGTAAAAACATTCAGTACTTC TRBJ2-4 NA few TRBV28
CATSKERYTEAFF TGTGCCACCAGCAAAGAACGGTACACTGAAGCTTTCTTT TRBJ1-1 NA NA TRBV15
CASSLVGNRGLGNTIYF TGTGCCAGCAGCTTAGTGGGAAACAGGGGGCTCGGAAACACCATATATTTT TRBJ1-3 TRBD1 few TRBV11-1
CASSFVTGNRLAFF TGTGCCAGCAGCTTTGTGACAGGAAACCGCTTGGCTTTCTTT TRBJ1-1 NA many TRBV7-2
CASSSLGGRGDPYEQYF TGTGCCAGCAGCTCCCTCGGCGGGCGGGGGGACCCCTACGAGCAGTACTTC TRBJ2-7 TRBD2 many TRBV11-1
CASSAGAGDTEAFF TGTGCCAGCAGCGCTGGGGCTGGGGACACTGAAGCTTTCTTT TRBJ1-1 NA many TRBV12-3/TRBV12-4
CASSFPDLVYGYTF TGTGCCAGCAGTTTTCCGGATCTTGTCTATGGCTACACCTTC TRBJ1-2 NA many TRBV28
CASSLTGGREARNYGYTF TGTGCCAGCAGCTTAACGGGGGGCCGGGAGGCCCGTAACTATGGCTACACCTTC TRBJ1-2 NA NA TRBV7-3
CSARDTTGPTEAFF TGCAGTGCTAGAGATACTACAGGGCCCACTGAAGCTTTCTTT TRBJ1-1 NA many TRBV20-1
CASSPGLATGELFF TGTGCCAGCAGTCCGGGACTAGCCACCGGGGAGCTGTTTTTT TRBJ2-2 TRBD2 many TRBV2
CASSYAVGTGELFF TGTGCCAGCAGTTACGCGGTGGGCACCGGGGAGCTGTTTTTT TRBJ2-2 NA NA TRBV6-5
CASSQDGKIHQPQHF TGCGCCAGCAGCCAAGACGGTAAGATCCATCAGCCCCAGCATTTT TRBJ1-5 NA NA TRBV4-1
CASSDSPGHQEGETQYF TGTGCCAGCAGCGATTCCCCAGGACACCAGGAGGGAGAGACCCAGTACTTC TRBJ2-5 NA many TRBV9
CASSPPGVKPQHF TGTGCCAGCTCACCACCAGGAGTGAAGCCCCAGCATTTT TRBJ1-5 NA few TRBV18
CASSMTGGPTGELFF TGCGCCAGCAGTATGACAGGGGGCCCCACCGGGGAGCTGTTTTTT TRBJ2-2 TRBD1 many TRBV10-1
CASSLKSVRGEAFF TGTGCCAGCAGTTTGAAGAGTGTTAGGGGTGAAGCTTTCTTT TRBJ1-1 NA many TRBV28
CASSPRDIVEMGYGYTF TGTGCCAGCAGTCCCCGGGACATCGTGGAAATGGGCTATGGCTACACCTTC TRBJ1-2 NA many TRBV6-4
CASSYNPGGWDQETQYF TGTGCCAGCAGCTACAACCCAGGGGGCTGGGACCAAGAGACCCAGTACTTC TRBJ2-5 TRBD1 many TRBV6-2/TRBV6-3
CASREIARGQGNQPQHF TGTGCCAGCAGGGAAATAGCCAGGGGTCAGGGGAATCAGCCCCAGCATTTT TRBJ1-5 NA many TRBV6-1
CASRGGGETQYF TGTGCCAGCCGAGGGGGAGGAGAGACCCAGTACTTC TRBJ2-5 NA many TRBV6-1
CASSPGPTYGYTF TGTGCCAGCAGTCCGGGACCGACCTATGGCTACACCTTC TRBJ1-2 NA many TRBV2
CASSVREFTEAFF TGTGCCAGCAGTGTTCGGGAGTTTACTGAAGCTTTCTTT TRBJ1-1 NA NA TRBV6-1
CASSYSTIPGDTEAFF TGTGCCAGCAGTTACTCGACCATCCCCGGGGACACTGAAGCTTTCTTT TRBJ1-1 NA many TRBV6-5
CASKADNQETQYF TGTGCCAGCAAGGCGGACAACCAAGAGACCCAGTACTTC TRBJ2-5 NA few TRBV12-3/TRBV12-4
CSVGILARETQYF TGCAGCGTTGGTATCTTGGCGCGAGAGACCCAGTACTTC TRBJ2-5 NA many TRBV29-1
CASRPGGQPNTEAFF TGTGCCAGCAGGCCAGGGGGACAGCCAAACACTGAAGCTTTCTTT TRBJ1-1 TRBD1 NA TRBV28
CASSRTGAINTEAFF TGTGCCAGCAGTCGGACAGGGGCGATCAACACTGAAGCTTTCTTT TRBJ1-1 TRBD1 NA TRBV27
CASSLVMTDPYGYTF TGTGCCAGCAGCTTAGTTATGACAGACCCCTATGGCTACACCTTC TRBJ1-2 NA many TRBV11-2
CASSEPTLGRQNTEAFF TGTGCCAGCAGTGAACCTACTCTTGGGCGGCAGAACACTGAAGCTTTCTTT TRBJ1-1 NA many TRBV6-1
CASSEGPGGGTTYEQYF TGTGCCAGCAGTGAAGGTCCGGGCGGGGGCACAACCTACGAGCAGTACTTC TRBJ2-7 NA many TRBV2
CASSWGLVARSAEQYF TGTGCCAGCAGCTGGGGACTAGTCGCTCGATCCGCCGAGCAGTACTTC TRBJ2-7 TRBD2 NA TRBV5-6
CASSRQGNGEQYF TGTGCCAGCAGCCGACAGGGGAACGGCGAGCAGTACTTC TRBJ2-7 TRBD1 NA TRBV3-1
CASSYGLYGYTF TGTGCCAGCAGTTACGGACTATATGGCTACACCTTC TRBJ1-2 NA many TRBV6-2/TRBV6-3
CASREGARTGELFF TGTGCCAGCAGGGAGGGGGCACGGACCGGGGAGCTGTTTTTT TRBJ2-2 NA few TRBV12-3/TRBV12-4
CASSEDRGWNTGELFF TGTGCCAGCAGTGAAGACAGGGGTTGGAACACCGGGGAGCTGTTTTTT TRBJ2-2 TRBD1 few TRBV6-1
CSASNPSYKQYF TGCAGTGCTAGTAACCCCTCCTACAAGCAGTACTTC TRBJ2-7 NA NA TRBV20-1
CASSPHREFAEAFF TGTGCCAGCAGCCCTCACAGGGAGTTTGCTGAAGCTTTCTTT TRBJ1-1 NA few TRBV3-1
CASSILSAFNQPQHF TGTGCCAGTAGTATTTTATCGGCCTTCAATCAGCCCCAGCATTTT TRBJ1-5 NA many TRBV19
CASSWTTGYGNTIYF TGTGCCAGCAGCTGGACTACAGGTTATGGAAACACCATATATTTT TRBJ1-3 NA once TRBV12-3/TRBV12-4
CASRHQPGQHYEQYF TGTGCCAGCAGACACCAACCGGGACAGCACTACGAGCAGTACTTC TRBJ2-7 TRBD1 many TRBV6-5
CASSLGGTVNTGELFF TGTGCCAGCAGCTTAGGGGGGACTGTGAACACCGGGGAGCTGTTTTTT TRBJ2-2 NA NA TRBV13
CASSFRTGDTGELFF TGTGCCAGCAGTTTCCGGACAGGGGACACCGGGGAGCTGTTTTTT TRBJ2-2 TRBD1 few TRBV12-3/TRBV12-4
CASSENPGGRLGTQYF TGTGCCAGCAGTGAAAACCCCGGGGGGCGTTTAGGGACCCAGTACTTC TRBJ2-5 NA NA TRBV6-1
CASSETGTVYSNQPQHF TGTGCCAGCAGTGAAACCGGGACAGTCTATAGCAATCAGCCCCAGCATTTT TRBJ1-5 TRBD1 many TRBV6-1
CASSLWGRWDGYTF TGTGCCAGCAGTTTATGGGGGAGATGGGATGGCTACACCTTC TRBJ1-2 NA few TRBV28
CARWVSTRDSERSENFYEQYF TGTGCCAGGTGGGTCTCAACCCGGGACAGTGAAAGGTCGGAGAATTTCTACGAGCAGTACTTC TRBJ2-7 TRBD1 NA TRBV6-2/TRBV6-3
CASSLRLRMGGTYEQYF TGTGCCAGCAGCTTAAGGCTCAGGATGGGCGGGACCTACGAGCAGTACTTC TRBJ2-7 NA many TRBV11-2
CASRSGGNTGELFF TGTGCCAGCAGGTCGGGGGGTAACACCGGGGAGCTGTTTTTT TRBJ2-2 TRBD2 many TRBV6-1
CSVRGQGENIQYF TGCAGCGTTCGGGGACAGGGTGAAAACATTCAGTACTTC TRBJ2-4 TRBD1 few TRBV29-1